This passage covers 29 T cell receptor beta chains from one sample sequenced in a study of blood T cell repertoires in COVID-19. The data were produced by immunoSEQ multiplex PCR, yet TCRdb's version contains in-frame clones alone and is incomplete. Counted here are 140,000 to 150,000 clones, about 80% occurring once; the ten biggest clones make up about 3.5%. Sequencing was done on a sample of peripheral blood. These receptors all stem from a man aged 70 or older who had recovered from COVID-19.

The rearrangement links TRBV19 to TRBJ2-3; 9 bases agree with TRBD2. Germline V gene sequence: CDR1 LNHDA, CDR2 SQIVND (reference sequence). This CDR3 has 16 residues. Germline trimming cut 2 bases from V and 1 base from J; bases unmatched to any gene: 4. This chain's CDR3 is CASSIWVAGGTDTQYF. CDR3 DNA: TGTGCCAGTAGTATATGGGTAGCGGGAGGCACAGATACGCAGTATTTT.

This chain links TRBV5-6 with TRBJ1-2, with 9 bases identical to TRBD1. The CDR3 covers 15 residues. V gave up 4 bases and J gave up 3 bases; unmatched junction bases: 7. Germline V CDR1 and CDR2: SGHDT, YYEEEE. CDR3 nucleotide sequence: TGTGCCAGCAGCCAAGCGGGACAGGGATACTATGGCTACACCTTC. Encoded protein: CASSQAGQGYYGYTF. The full variable domain, completed using reference TRBV5-6 and TRBJ1-2, is DAGVTQSPTHLIKTRGQQVTLRCSPKSGHDTVSWYQQALGQGPQFIFQYYEEEERQRGNFPDRFSGHQFPNYSSELNVNALLLGDSALYLCASSQAGQGYYGYTFGSGTRLTVV.

The chain is built from TRBV13 and TRBJ2-2; no clear D gene. Germline V CDR1 and CDR2: PRHDT, FYEKMQ (reference sequence). Trimming took off 3 bases at V and 1 base at J, with 6 bases between the two ends. CDR3 length: 14 amino acids. This CDR3 is CASSFPGNTGELFF. The CDR3, as DNA: TGTGCCAGCAGCTTCCCAGGGAACACCGGGGAGCTGTTTTTT.

This chain connects TRBV7-8 to TRBJ2-7; D is perhaps TRBD2 (6 bases). This CDR3 spans 16 amino acids. CDR1 and CDR2 from the germline V gene are SGHVS and FQNEAQ. Trimming left V 2 bases short and J 2 bases short, with 16 bases between. In nucleotides, the CDR3 is TGTGCCAGCAGCTTACGCTCGGGAGTGGAGACCTACGAGCAGTACTTC. Translating gives CASSLRSGVETYEQYF.

The chain couples TRBV30 to TRBJ2-5; 7 nucleotides match TRBD1. Germline CDR1 is GTSNPN and CDR2 is SVGIG (reference sequence). This CDR3 contains 15 residues. Germline trimming cut 3 bases from V and 4 bases from J; bases unmatched to any gene: 11. The DNA of the CDR3 is TGTGCCTGGAGCAGAAAGGGACAGCTGGGAGAGACCCAGTACTTC. Amino acids: CAWSRKGQLGETQYF.

The V call is TRBV7-9, the J call TRBJ2-1; 9 bases are shared with TRBD2. Germline V gives CDR1 SEHNR, CDR2 FQNEAQ (reference sequence). The CDR3 is made up of 16 amino acids. The J segment lost 9 bases and the V segment lost 5 bases, leaving 14 bases of the junction unmatched. For the CDR3, the DNA is TGTGCCAGCAGCCTCGTACTAGCGGGTCCTGGAGGTGAGCAGTTCTTC. It is translated as CASSLVLAGPGGEQFF.

This chain's CDR3 is CASRSEITDTQYF. CDR3 in DNA: TGTGCCAGTAGATCGGAGATCACAGATACGCAGTATTTT. The chain couples TRBV19 to TRBJ2-3; D is ambiguous. Looked up from germline, CDR1 is LNHDA and CDR2 is SQIVND (reference sequence). Trimming stripped 6 bases from V and 2 bases from J, with 9 bases between. This CDR3 has 13 residues.

This chain links TRBV6-5 with TRBJ2-1; TRBD2 matches at 12 bases. This CDR3 is 16 amino acids long. The germline CDR1 and CDR2 sequences are MNHEY and SVGAGI. V dropped 2 bases and J dropped 4; count of bases not matched to a gene: 3. The CDR3, as DNA: TGTGCCAGCAGTTACCCGACTAGCGGGGGATACAATGAGCAGTTCTTC. Translated: CASSYPTSGGYNEQFF.

The chain is built from TRBV2 and TRBJ1-5; D ambiguous. The V end lost 7 bases, the J end lost 7 bases, and 17 bases lay between the germline ends. The CDR3 spans 14 residues. The V gene's germline CDR1 is SNHLY and CDR2 FYNNEI. The chain's CDR3 is CASKSGSGGQPQHF. CDR3 nucleotides: TGTGCCAGCAAATCGGGCTCGGGCGGGCAGCCCCAGCATTTT. The full variable domain, its missing parts supplied by reference TRBV2 and TRBJ1-5, is EPEVTQTPSHQVTQMGQEVILRCVPISNHLYFYWYRQILGQKVEFLVSFYNNEISEKSEIFDDQFSVERPDGSNFTLKIRSTKLEDSAMYFCASKSGSGGQPQHFGDGTRLSIL.

This rearrangement joins TRBV27 to TRBJ1-2; 9 bases align to TRBD1. The CDR3 extends over 13 amino acids. The germline V gene encodes CDR1 MNHEY and CDR2 SMNVEV (reference sequence). The V gene end was trimmed by 7 bases and the J gene end by 6 bases; junction bases not matched to a gene: 6. The CDR3 DNA sequence: TGTGCCAGCACTCTCGGGACAGGGCATGGCTACACCTTC. Translated: CASTLGTGHGYTF.

The chain has TRBV5-4 and TRBJ2-1; 14 bases fit TRBD2. The V gene end was trimmed by 3 bases and the J gene end by 6 bases; junction bases not matched to a gene: 5. The CDR3 extends over 16 amino acids. CDR1 SGHNT and CDR2 YYREEE come from the germline V gene (reference sequence). The CDR3 protein is CASSYPTSGRANEQFF. DNA for the CDR3: TGTGCCAGCAGCTACCCGACTAGCGGGAGGGCCAATGAGCAGTTCTTC.

The chain is built from TRBV7-9 and TRBJ1-4; the D gene is possibly TRBD1 (5 bases). The CDR3 runs to 14 residues. V shed 8 bases and J shed 4 bases, with 14 bases lying between them. Germline lookup yields CDR1 SEHNR and CDR2 FQNEAQ (reference sequence). The CDR3 region is CASATGGSNEKLFF. The DNA of the CDR3 is TGTGCCAGCGCTACCGGGGGAAGTAATGAAAAACTGTTTTTT.

The genes are TRBV28 and TRBJ2-3, with 10 bases fitting TRBD2. The CDR3 totals 14 residues. Germline V gene lookup returns CDR1 MDHEN and CDR2 SYDVKM. V was clipped by 6 bases and J by 4 bases; unmatched bases: 4. This CDR3 is CASSPGLAPDTQYF. CDR3 DNA sequence: TGTGCCAGCAGCCCGGGACTAGCGCCAGATACGCAGTATTTT. The whole variable domain, remainder taken from reference TRBV28 and TRBJ2-3, is DVKVTQSSRYLVKRTGEKVFLECVQDMDHENMFWYRQDPGLGLRLIYFSYDVKMKEKGDIPEGYSVSREKKERFSLILESASTNQTSMYLCASSPGLAPDTQYFGPGTRLTVL.

V usage is TRBV27 and J usage is TRBJ1-1; D is unclear. The CDR3 loop spans 14 amino acids. Germline-derived CDR1 and CDR2 are MNHEY and SMNVEV (reference sequence). Trimming pared 6 bases from V and 7 bases from J, leaving 18 bases between. Here the CDR3 reads CASSSRGFSLEAFF. CDR3 nucleotides: TGTGCCAGCAGCAGTCGAGGTTTTAGCCTTGAAGCTTTCTTT.

This rearrangement joins TRBV6-2 or TRBV6-3 to TRBJ2-1; 11 bases are shared with TRBD2. This CDR3 comprises 19 residues. The V gene's germline CDR1 is MNHEY and CDR2 SVGEGT. V shed 5 bases and J 0 bases; nucleotides not matched to a gene: 12. As DNA, the CDR3 is TGTGCCAGCAGTACGGGTACTAGCGGGAGTCACCGCTCCTACAATGAGCAGTTCTTC. As protein: CASSTGTSGSHRSYNEQFF.

This clone came up once. The V gene is TRBV5-5, the J gene TRBJ2-7; D call uncertain. Trimming removed 4 bases from V and 2 bases from J, with 19 bases in between. This CDR3 contains 16 residues. The germline CDR1 and CDR2 sequences are SGHKS and YYEKEE (reference sequence). The chain's CDR3 is CASSRDPRPGTYEQYF. The CDR3 region has the DNA TGTGCCAGCAGCAGAGACCCCCGACCAGGAACCTACGAGCAGTACTTC.

The V gene is TRBV4-3, the J gene TRBJ2-3; 11 nucleotides line up with TRBD2. This CDR3 comprises 16 residues. Germline values: CDR1 LGHNA, CDR2 YSLEER. The trim removed 3 bases at V and 3 bases at J, leaving 5 bases unmatched. The CDR3, as DNA: TGCGCCAGCAGCCACGGACTAGCGGGCAGAACAGATACGCAGTATTTT. Protein product: CASSHGLAGRTDTQYF.

The chain joins TRBV7-2 to TRBJ1-2; weak D call: TRBD1 (6 bases). This CDR3 is 16 amino acids long. V lost 4 bases and J lost 5, with 20 bases in between. In germline, CDR1 is SGHTA, CDR2 FQGNSA. DNA for the CDR3: TGTGCCAGCAGCTCAAAAATGGGGGCGAGTTGGTATGGCTACACCTTC. Its protein product is CASSSKMGASWYGYTF.

The gene calls are TRBV9 and TRBJ2-7; possible D gene TRBD1, 6 bases. Trimming took off 2 bases at V and 3 bases at J, with 15 bases between the two ends. Germline V gives CDR1 SGDLS, CDR2 YYNGEE. The CDR3 sequence is 15 residues long. The CDR3, as DNA: TGTGCCAGCAGCGTCCGACAGGTGAAAGACTACGAGCAGTACTTC. This encodes CASSVRQVKDYEQYF.

This clone was observed a single time. V gene TRBV18 combines with J gene TRBJ2-7; 7 bases agree with TRBD2. CDR3 size: 14 residues. Germline V gives CDR1 KGHSH, CDR2 LQKENI. After removal of 6 bases from V and 4 bases from J, the junction contained 9 bases not matched to a gene. CDR3 amino acids: CASSPGLVSYEQYF. CDR3 in DNA: TGTGCCAGCTCCCCCGGACTAGTTTCATACGAGCAGTACTTC. The entire variable domain, with the rest obtained from reference TRBV18 and TRBJ2-7, is as follows: NAGVMQNPRHLVRRRGQEARLRCSPMKGHSHVYWYRQLPEEGLKFMVYLQKENIIDESGMPKERFSAEFPKEGPSILRIQQVVRGDSAAYFCASSPGLVSYEQYFGPGTRLTVT.

The genes are TRBV6-1 and TRBJ2-1; unclear D gene. V lost 2 bases to trimming and J lost 6 bases, with 5 bases between them. This CDR3 region has 12 residues. CDR1 is MNHNS, CDR2 SASEGT, per germline. In nucleotides, the CDR3 is TGTGCCAGCAGTGAACTCCTCAATGAGCAGTTCTTC. It codes for CASSELLNEQFF.

The chain recombines TRBV7-6 with TRBJ2-5, with a tentative D call TRBD1 (6 bases). This CDR3 spans 14 amino acids. Germline values: CDR1 SGHVS, CDR2 FNYEAQ. The germline V and J ends were trimmed by 0 bases and 4 bases, with 9 bases remaining between them. DNA of the CDR3: TGTGCCAGCAGCTTAGCTGCGGACAGAGAGACCCAGTACTTC. Protein sequence: CASSLAADRETQYF.

Concerning this clone: Relative to the germline gene, one junction end is altered; a read error may explain this. The chain carries TRBV7-2 and TRBJ1-2; TRBD1 might be the D (5 bases). The CDR3 is made up of 15 amino acids. CDR1 is SGHTA and CDR2 is FQGNSA in the germline V gene. Here the CDR3 reads CASSLAGGLNYGYTF. CDR3 sequence (DNA): TGTGCCAGCAGCCTAGCTGGGGGACTTAACTATGGCTACACCTTC.

Written as DNA, the CDR3 is TGTGCCAGCAGCCAAGAAGGGAGGTATGGCTACACCTTC. Amino acid sequence: CASSQEGRYGYTF. The rearrangement joins TRBV3-1 (or the pseudogene TRBV3-2) to TRBJ1-2; no reliable D call. CDR1 and CDR2 (germline): LGHDT, YNNKEL (reference sequence). CDR3 length equals 13 residues. The ends were cut back, 0 bases at V and 5 bases at J, with 7 bases in the middle.

The chain is built from TRBV2 and TRBJ2-1, with 8 bases lining up with TRBD2. Looked up from germline, CDR1 is SNHLY and CDR2 is FYNNEI. The junction had 4 bases not matched to a gene; V was cut back by 3 bases and J by 9 bases. This CDR3 region has 13 residues. CDR3 in amino acids: CASSEARGGEQFF. The CDR3 DNA reads as TGTGCCAGCAGTGAGGCCCGGGGGGGTGAGCAGTTCTTC.

V and J are TRBV27 and TRBJ1-2; a possible D gene is TRBD1 (5 bases). CDR3 length: 15 residues. Germline V gene data show CDR1 as MNHEY and CDR2 as SMNVEV (reference sequence). Trimming removed 6 bases at V and 8 bases at J, with 22 bases between. CDR3 nucleotides: TGTGCCAGCAGCCCCCTAGCGGCTCAAGGGGACGGCTACACCTTC. Residues: CASSPLAAQGDGYTF.

This clone was counted only a few times. The rearrangement links TRBV7-2 to TRBJ1-3, with D tentatively TRBD1 (6 bases). The V gene lost 2 bases and the J gene lost 4 bases, with 18 bases spanning the gap. Looked up from germline, CDR1 is SGHTA and CDR2 is FQGNSA. This CDR3 region has 17 residues. CDR3 in DNA: TGTGCCAGCAGCTTAATTGGGTCCGGGGGGGGCGGAAACACCATATATTTT. Its protein product is CASSLIGSGGGGNTIYF.

The V gene is TRBV11-2, the J gene TRBJ2-5; D is ambiguous. Germline-derived CDR1 and CDR2 are SGHAT and FQNNGV. V was shortened by 5 bases and J by 6 bases, with 7 bases between the two germline ends. The CDR3 sequence is 11 residues long. The CDR3 is CASSIQQTQYF. The DNA of the CDR3 is TGTGCCAGCAGCATACAGCAGACCCAGTACTTC.

The rearrangement joins TRBV30 to TRBJ1-5; D perhaps matches TRBD1 (6 bases). The V gene lost 2 bases and the J gene lost 2 bases, with 13 bases spanning the gap. CDR3 length equals 15 residues. The germline CDR1 and CDR2 sequences are GTSNPN and SVGIG (reference sequence). The CDR3 DNA reads as TGTGCCTGGAGTTATCAGGGGCTCGGCAATCAGCCCCAGCATTTT. This codes for CAWSYQGLGNQPQHF. Supplemented by reference TRBV30 and TRBJ1-5, the full variable domain reads SQTIHQWPATLVQPVGSPLSLECTVEGTSNPNLYWYRQAAGRGLQLLFYSVGIGQISSEVPQNLSASRPQDRQFILSSKKLLLSDSGFYLCAWSYQGLGNQPQHFGDGTRLSIL.